Presented here are 2 T cell receptor beta chains from one specimen sequenced in a study of blood T cell repertoires in COVID-19. Some clones are missing from TCRdb's copy, which holds only in-frame ones; the method was immunoSEQ multiplex PCR. The sample includes about 140,000 clones, roughly 83% of them seen just once. Sequencing input: PBMCs or T cells enriched from blood (not recorded which). These receptors all stem from a man in his forties or fifties with acute COVID-19.

J is TRBJ2-5 and V is TRBV28; TRBD2 agrees at 8 bases. Germline values: CDR1 MDHEN, CDR2 SYDVKM. V shed 6 bases, J shed 2 bases, and the junction held 11 bases outside the gene matches. The CDR3 spans 16 residues. CDR3 loop: CASSSLGRGDQETQYF. The DNA for the CDR3 is TGTGCCAGCAGCAGCCTCGGGCGGGGGGATCAAGAGACCCAGTACTTC.

The J gene is TRBJ1-3, the V gene TRBV4-3; no clear D gene. The CDR3 consists of 14 residues. Germline V gene data show CDR1 as LGHNA and CDR2 as YSLEER. V was trimmed by 0 bases and J by 3 bases, leaving 6 bases between them. The CDR3 coding sequence is TGCGCCAGCAGCCAAGATTCCCATGGAAACACCATATATTTT. Residues: CASSQDSHGNTIYF.